The 30 T cell receptor beta chains listed next were all sequenced from one sample in a study of cytomegalovirus exposure and HLA in healthy donors. TCRdb's table, derived via immunoSEQ multiplex PCR, lists solely in-frame clones and lacks some. The sample shows about 190,000 clones, 86% of them seen only once. The sample taken for sequencing was PBMCs. Receptors were obtained from a woman aged 18 to 35 in good health and CMV-seronegative.

As DNA, the CDR3 is TGTGCCAGCAGCTTGGACCCGAGCTCCTACAATGAGCAGTTCTTC. Its protein product is CASSLDPSSYNEQFF. This chain joins TRBV5-4 and TRBJ2-1; D call uncertain. CDR1 SGHNT and CDR2 YYREEE come from the germline V gene (reference sequence). This CDR3 spans 15 amino acids. The V end lost 0 bases, the J end lost 0 bases, and 7 bases lay between the germline ends. Drawing the rest from reference TRBV5-4 and TRBJ2-1, the complete variable domain is ETGVTQSPTHLIKTRGQQVTLRCSSQSGHNTVSWYQQALGQGPQFIFQYYREEENGRGNFPPRFSGLQFPNYSSELNVNALELDDSALYLCASSLDPSSYNEQFFGPGTRLTVL.

This clone was observed once. The chain couples TRBV5-1 to TRBJ2-5; 10 nucleotides line up with TRBD1. The CDR3 covers 15 residues. Germline loops: CDR1 SGHRS, CDR2 YFSETQ. V was pared by 0 bases and J by 5 bases, with 4 bases of the junction left unmatched. In DNA, the CDR3 is TGCGCCAGCAGCTTGGGACCGGGACAGGGGGAGACCCAGTACTTC. Its protein is CASSLGPGQGETQYF.

The chain uses TRBV30 and TRBJ2-3; 10 nucleotides line up with TRBD1. CDR1 and CDR2 from the germline V gene are GTSNPN and SVGIG (reference sequence). V was pared by 0 bases and J by 1 base, with 1 base of the junction left unmatched. The CDR3 has 15 residues. Written as DNA, the CDR3 is TGTGCCTGGAGTGTCGGACAGGGGGGCACAGATACGCAGTATTTT. It translates to CAWSVGQGGTDTQYF.

J is TRBJ2-2 and V is TRBV27; D gene ambiguous. The germline V gene encodes CDR1 MNHEY and CDR2 SMNVEV (reference sequence). This CDR3 contains 13 residues. Trimming pared 6 bases from V and 0 bases from J, leaving 5 bases between. DNA of the CDR3: TGTGCCAGCAGGAGAACGAACACCGGGGAGCTGTTTTTT. Translating it yields CASRRTNTGELFF.

The chain links TRBV5-1 to TRBJ2-5, with D perhaps matching TRBD1 (6 bases). The CDR3 length is 13 residues. V lost 1 base and J lost 4, with 8 bases in between. Germline V lookup: CDR1 SGHRS, CDR2 YFSETQ. The CDR3 region has the DNA TGCGCCAGCAGCTTGCACAGGGCAGAGACCCAGTACTTC. Its translation is CASSLHRAETQYF. The complete variable domain, with remaining parts taken from reference TRBV5-1 and TRBJ2-5, reads KAGVTQTPRYLIKTRGQQVTLSCSPISGHRSVSWYQQTPGQGLQFLFEYFSETQRNKGNFPGRFSGRQFSNSRSEMNVSTLELGDSALYLCASSLHRAETQYFGPGTRLLVL.

J is TRBJ1-2 and V is TRBV15, with 7 bases fitting TRBD1. The V and J ends lost 0 bases and 4 bases, in that order; junction bases with no gene match: 11. Per germline, CDR1 LNHNV and CDR2 YYDKDF (reference sequence). The CDR3 spans 17 residues. Here the CDR3 DNA reads TGTGCCACCAGCAGAGATGTGGCAGGGGGTATCGGCTATGGCTACACCTTC. Translating it yields CATSRDVAGGIGYGYTF.

The chain employs TRBV30 and TRBJ1-1; 8 bases are a match to TRBD1. V shed 4 bases and J 4 bases; nucleotides not matched to a gene: 5. Germline CDR1 and CDR2: GTSNPN and SVGIG (reference sequence). This CDR3 has 13 amino acids. CDR3 nucleotide sequence: TGTGCCTGGACAGGGGGCTTGGGCACTGAAGCTTTCTTT. Translating gives CAWTGGLGTEAFF.

The rearrangement uses TRBV5-1 and TRBJ1-1, with 7 bases aligning to TRBD1. CDR3 length: 16 residues. The J segment lost 1 base and the V segment lost 4 bases, leaving 10 bases of the junction unmatched. From germline, CDR1 is SGHRS and CDR2 YFSETQ. CDR3 sequence: CASSRRPGGGNTEAFF. CDR3 nucleotide sequence: TGCGCCAGCAGCCGCCGCCCAGGGGGAGGGAACACTGAAGCTTTCTTT.

The J gene is TRBJ2-3, the V gene TRBV30, with 11 nucleotides matching TRBD1. The CDR3 has 18 amino acids. The germline V gene encodes CDR1 GTSNPN and CDR2 SVGIG (reference sequence). J lost 2 bases, V lost 1 base, and 11 bases had no gene match. The CDR3 DNA reads TGTGCCTGGAGTGGTGGACAGGGGGCTGAAAAACCCACAGATACGCAGTATTTT. Its protein product is CAWSGGQGAEKPTDTQYF.

V gene TRBV30 combines with J gene TRBJ1-5; the D is unclear. There are 15 residues in the CDR3. Germline CDR1 GTSNPN, CDR2 SVGIG (reference sequence). Trimming shortened V by 0 bases and J by 2 bases, and 11 bases separated the two germline ends. This CDR3 reads CAWSVGDSGNQPQHF. For the CDR3, the DNA is TGTGCCTGGAGTGTAGGAGATTCGGGCAATCAGCCCCAGCATTTT.

V usage is TRBV27 and J usage is TRBJ1-2, with D possibly being TRBD1 (6 bases). The V end was cut by 0 bases, the J end by 3 bases, with 17 bases between. The CDR3 covers 17 residues. The germline gives CDR1 MNHEY, CDR2 SMNVEV (reference sequence). Written as DNA, the CDR3 is TGTGCCAGCAGTTTATCTGGCAGGGGCGGTTCATACTATGGCTACACCTTC. It translates to CASSLSGRGGSYYGYTF.

V usage is TRBV7-2 and J usage is TRBJ1-1; tentatively, D is TRBD1 (5 bases). CDR1 is SGHTA and CDR2 is FQGNSA in the germline V gene. V dropped 1 base and J dropped 2 bases, with 11 bases sitting between them. There are 15 residues in the CDR3. The CDR3: CASSLVGGENTEAFF. The CDR3 DNA follows: TGTGCCAGCAGCTTAGTTGGGGGGGAAAACACTGAAGCTTTCTTT.

This clone was found once. The chain employs TRBV18 and TRBJ1-5; D not resolved. There are 14 residues in the CDR3. Germline V gives CDR1 KGHSH, CDR2 LQKENI. Trimming took off 3 bases at V and 6 bases at J, with 12 bases between the two ends. The chain's CDR3 is CASSPAGSFQPQHF. In nucleotides, the CDR3 is TGTGCCAGCTCACCGGCGGGAAGTTTTCAGCCCCAGCATTTT.

CDR3 sequence: CASSEAGISGNTIYF. In DNA form, the CDR3 reads TGCGCCAGCAGTGAGGCAGGAATAAGTGGAAACACCATATATTTT. The chain joins TRBV10-2 to TRBJ1-3; D remains unclear. V lost 2 bases, J lost 3 bases, and 11 bases lay in between. CDR1 is WSHSY and CDR2 is SAAADI in the germline V gene. The CDR3 sequence is 15 residues long.

The chain carries TRBV5-6 and TRBJ2-3, with TRBD1 identical over 7 bases. CDR1 and CDR2 (germline): SGHDT, YYEEEE. The J segment lost 13 bases and the V segment lost 0 bases, leaving 11 bases of the junction unmatched. This CDR3 contains 14 residues. In DNA form, the CDR3 reads TGTGCCAGCAGCTTGGCCGGACAGGTTGTCGCGGAGTATTTT. Translation gives CASSLAGQVVAEYF.

The chain couples TRBV9 to TRBJ1-4; D uncertain. Trimming removed 0 bases at V and 0 bases at J, with 9 bases between. Germline CDR1 and CDR2: SGDLS and YYNGEE. CDR3 length: 16 residues. CDR3 sequence: CASSVAPVATNEKLFF. Here the CDR3 DNA reads TGTGCCAGCAGCGTAGCCCCAGTTGCAACTAATGAAAAACTGTTTTTT.

As for this clone: At one boundary the junction diverges from the germline segment, which might be a read error. The chain is built from TRBV6-4 and TRBJ1-6, with D unclear. This CDR3 contains 15 residues. Germline V gives CDR1 MRHNA, CDR2 SNTAGT. The CDR3 DNA follows: TGTGCCAGCAGTGATACTCCCTCCGATAATTCACCCCTCCACTTT. Its translation is CASSDTPSDNSPLHF.

The chain has TRBV2 and TRBJ2-3, with no clear D. Germline CDR1 SNHLY, CDR2 FYNNEI. Between the trimmed V and J ends, which lost 3 bases and 0 bases, there was a span of 10 bases. The CDR3 extends over 15 amino acids. CDR3 in amino acids: CASSEFGDSTDTQYF. CDR3 coding DNA: TGTGCCAGCAGTGAGTTTGGAGATAGCACAGATACGCAGTATTTT.

The chain uses TRBV1 and TRBJ2-7; TRBD2 reflects the table's D call only, with no check against the DNA. TRBV1 counts as a pseudogene. The CDR3 runs 19 residues. The CDR3 is CTSSQWGGTSGSLAYEQYF. The CDR3 nucleotides are TGCACCAGCAGCCAATGGGGCGGGACTAGCGGGAGTTTGGCCTACGAGCAGTACTTC.

V gene TRBV27 combines with J gene TRBJ1-1; 10 bases match TRBD1. The CDR3 extends over 15 amino acids. From germline, CDR1 is MNHEY and CDR2 SMNVEV (reference sequence). J was trimmed by 2 bases and V by 2 bases; bases with no gene match: 2. CDR3 in amino acids: CASSLRDRGNTEAFF. The CDR3 DNA reads TGTGCCAGCAGTTTACGGGACAGGGGAAACACTGAAGCTTTCTTT.

The chain carries TRBV6-1 and TRBJ1-4; TRBD1 matches at 7 bases. Germline CDR1 and CDR2: MNHNS and SASEGT. The CDR3 length is 15 residues. The V and J ends lost 6 bases and 3 bases, in that order; junction bases with no gene match: 7. CDR3 nucleotide sequence: TGTGCCAGCAGATCCAACAGGGGAGCTAATGAAAAACTGTTTTTT. Translating it yields CASRSNRGANEKLFF.

The rearrangement links TRBV9 to TRBJ1-3; D gene ambiguous. With 0 bases removed from V and 0 bases from J, the gap between germline ends came to 13 bases. CDR1 and CDR2 (germline): SGDLS, YYNGEE. The CDR3 contains 17 residues. The CDR3 region is CASSVEAARRSGNTIYF. The CDR3 coding sequence is TGTGCCAGCAGCGTAGAGGCAGCCAGGCGCTCTGGAAACACCATATATTTT.

The chain uses TRBV7-9 and TRBJ2-7; 8 positions match TRBD2. The CDR3 has 14 amino acids. V lost 7 bases to trimming and J lost 3 bases; unmatched junction nucleotides: 8. CDR1 and CDR2 from the germline V gene are SEHNR and FQNEAQ (reference sequence). CDR3 in DNA: TGTGCCAGCACCCCCGGGACTAGGAGCTACGAGCAGTACTTC. Amino acid sequence: CASTPGTRSYEQYF. The whole variable domain, remainder taken from reference TRBV7-9 and TRBJ2-7, is DTGVSQNPRHKITKRGQNVTFRCDPISEHNRLYWYRQTLGQGPEFLTYFQNEAQLEKSRLLSDRFSAERPKGSFSTLEIQRTEQGDSAMYLCASTPGTRSYEQYFGPGTRLTVT.

The chain couples TRBV18 to TRBJ2-6; 10 bases are shared with TRBD1. Trimming cost V 6 bases and J 1 base; bases outside gene matches: 9. The V gene's germline CDR1 is KGHSH and CDR2 LQKENI. The CDR3 spans 18 residues. The CDR3 is CASSRLTGGDSGANVLTF. The DNA of the CDR3 is TGTGCCAGCTCCCGGTTGACAGGGGGCGATTCTGGGGCCAACGTCCTGACTTTC.

This sequence joins TRBV6-1 and TRBJ1-1, with 7 bases lining up with TRBD1. The CDR3 runs to 15 residues. The junction had 9 bases not matched to a gene; V was cut back by 1 base and J by 7 bases. Germline CDR1 is MNHNS and CDR2 is SASEGT. The CDR3 region is CASSEEQGWGFEAFF. The CDR3 DNA follows: TGTGCCAGCAGTGAAGAACAGGGGTGGGGCTTTGAAGCTTTCTTT.

This clone has at least ten counts. The chain uses TRBV6-4 and TRBJ2-3, with 12 bases fitting TRBD1. The CDR3 loop spans 15 amino acids. V lost 3 bases to trimming and J lost 4 bases; unmatched junction nucleotides: 2. Germline lookup yields CDR1 MRHNA and CDR2 SNTAGT. CDR3 amino acids: CASSEGTGGADTQYF. Written as DNA, the CDR3 is TGTGCCAGCAGTGAGGGGACAGGGGGCGCAGATACGCAGTATTTT.

The V gene is TRBV5-6, the J gene TRBJ2-5, with D possibly being TRBD2 (7 bases). The V gene's germline CDR1 is SGHDT and CDR2 YYEEEE. This CDR3 has 14 residues. Trimming removed 6 bases at V and 9 bases at J, with 21 bases between. CDR3 DNA: TGTGCCAGCACCAGGGGACTAAGCTCGATGGCCCAGTACTTC. Protein sequence: CASTRGLSSMAQYF.

This clone was seen only a few times. The chain couples TRBV27 to TRBJ2-1, with 9 bases that match TRBD2. The CDR3 loop spans 14 amino acids. V trimming: 6 bases; J trimming: 3 bases; junction bases outside the gene matches: 3. CDR1 is MNHEY and CDR2 is SMNVEV in the germline V gene (reference sequence). DNA for the CDR3: TGTGCCAGCAGGCGGGAGGGGTTCTACAATGAGCAGTTCTTC. It yields the protein CASRREGFYNEQFF.

The chain combines TRBV15 with TRBJ1-4; D unresolved. Per germline, CDR1 LNHNV and CDR2 YYDKDF (reference sequence). The CDR3 is made up of 14 amino acids. The germline V and J ends were trimmed by 7 bases and 4 bases, with 13 bases remaining between them. This CDR3 is CATNNGEINEKLFF. Here the CDR3 DNA reads TGTGCCACCAATAACGGTGAAATTAATGAAAAACTGTTTTTT.

The table lists this clone with a few counts. The chain carries TRBV18 and TRBJ1-1, with 8 bases matching TRBD1. Germline CDR1 KGHSH, CDR2 LQKENI. With V trimmed by 4 bases and J by 0 bases, 10 bases remained unmatched. CDR3 length: 17 residues. The chain's CDR3 is CASSQGQGPGMNTEAFF. CDR3 nucleotides: TGTGCCAGCTCACAAGGACAGGGCCCGGGAATGAACACTGAAGCTTTCTTT.